This T cell receptor beta chain emerged from a study of shared clonotypes between healthy human individuals. The table came from immunoSEQ multiplex PCR; TCRdb's copy has only in-frame clones and leaves some out. This sample has some 2.1 million clones; roughly 94% occur once, and the top ten carry approximately 1.2%. V lost 4 bases, J lost 0 bases, and 10 bases lay in between. The CDR3 spans 15 residues. In germline, CDR1 is SGHTA, CDR2 FQGNSA. The naive CD8 fraction comprised CD45RO-negative cells positively selected for CCR7 and excluded terminally differentiated effector memory CD45RA+ cells. The chain employs TRBV7-2 and TRBJ2-1, with no clear D. Sequences were obtained from naive CD8+ T cells sorted from blood. This receptor was identified in a man aged 18 to 29 in good health. CDR3 sequence reads: CASSSDRSSYNEQFF. The CDR3 DNA sequence: TGTGCCAGCAGCTCCGACCGGAGCTCCTACAATGAGCAGTTCTTC.